These 5 T cell receptor beta chains were all obtained from the same sample, sequenced in a study of Ad26.COV2.S vaccination and SARS-CoV-2 variants (dated by TCRdb to about 2021). The library was obtained by the immunoSEQ multiplex PCR assay. TCRdb limited this immuneACCESS table to in-frame rearrangements with V and J called. A share of clones is missing; checked studies link under half to unresolved V genes, and the rest is unexplained. The sample table contains 400,000 to 450,000 clones; only one count was recorded for about nine tenths of them. The leading ten clones occupy 1.5% to 2% of the sample. What the treatment or condition label conveys for this sample: 19 received Ad26.COV2.S at low or high dose, single or two shots; a few received placebo; per-sample allocation not given. Repertoires of vaccine and placebo recipients were sequenced from samples collected on day 63 after the first injection.

The specimen was peripheral blood, collected in a trial of Ad26.COV2.S vaccine versus placebo. The source is a person aged 18-60 years who received the Ad26.COV2.S COVID-19 vaccine or a placebo.

J is TRBJ2-1 and V is TRBV28; 7 positions match TRBD2. CDR3 size: 16 residues. The junction had 8 bases not matched to a gene; V was cut back by 5 bases and J by 1 base. Germline V gene lookup returns CDR1 MDHEN and CDR2 SYDVKM. CDR3 DNA: TGTGCCAGCAGTACCCTTGGCGGGAGATCCTACAATGAGCAGTTCTTC. This codes for CASSTLGGRSYNEQFF. Combining the CDR3 with reference TRBV28 and TRBJ2-1 gives the whole variable domain DVKVTQSSRYLVKRTGEKVFLECVQDMDHENMFWYRQDPGLGLRLIYFSYDVKMKEKGDIPEGYSVSREKKERFSLILESASTNQTSMYLCASSTLGGRSYNEQFFGPGTRLTVL.

The chain joins TRBV5-4 to TRBJ1-2, with D possibly TRBD1 on 5 matching bases. The CDR3 covers 14 residues. Trimming stripped 0 bases from V and 8 bases from J, with 14 bases between. Germline V gene lookup returns CDR1 SGHNT and CDR2 YYREEE (reference sequence). CDR3 sequence (DNA): TGTGCCAGCAGCTTGGCGGTACAGGTCCAGGGCTACACCTTC. It encodes CASSLAVQVQGYTF.

The gene calls are TRBV30 and TRBJ2-7; the D is unclear. The germline CDR1 and CDR2 sequences are GTSNPN and SVGIG (reference sequence). This CDR3 is 11 amino acids long. V was shortened by 8 bases and J by 9 bases, with 17 bases between the two germline ends. The CDR3 coding sequence is TGTGCCCGAATAGACCGGGCCCCGCAGTACTTC. Its translation is CARIDRAPQYF.

This chain's CDR3 is CATSPRTGLTYEQYF. The CDR3 DNA follows: TGTGCCACCAGCCCGCGGACAGGGCTAACCTACGAGCAGTACTTC. This rearrangement joins TRBV15 to TRBJ2-7; TRBD1 matches at 8 bases. V was clipped by 5 bases and J by 2 bases; unmatched bases: 8. The CDR3 is 15 residues long. Germline V gives CDR1 LNHNV, CDR2 YYDKDF (reference sequence).

The chain recombines TRBV27 with TRBJ1-1; 8 nucleotides agree with TRBD1. J lost 1 base, V lost 4 bases, and 2 bases had no gene match. This CDR3 is 14 amino acids long. Germline V gene data show CDR1 as MNHEY and CDR2 as SMNVEV (reference sequence). The DNA for the CDR3 is TGTGCCAGCAGTTGGACAGGGACGAACACTGAAGCTTTCTTT. Protein sequence: CASSWTGTNTEAFF.